This TCR beta chain originates from a study of cytomegalovirus exposure and HLA in healthy donors. The PCR used 60 Vbeta and 13 Jbeta primers. Clones were sequenced by immunoSEQ multiplex PCR, and TCRdb holds only the in-frame ones, with some missing. The table shows about 120,000 clones, with roughly 80% occurring only once. The sequence was collected from a woman aged 25-40 years in good health and CMV-seropositive. Input material: PBMCs.

The CDR3 DNA reads as TGTGCCAGCAGCCGCGGACAGGGGGTCCAACTGTTTTTT. It codes for CASSRGQGVQLFF. The rearrangement links TRBV7-9 to TRBJ1-4; 10 bases agree with TRBD1. V trimming: 5 bases; J trimming: 12 bases; junction bases outside the gene matches: 6. CDR3 length: 13 residues. Germline V gene lookup returns CDR1 SEHNR and CDR2 FQNEAQ (reference sequence). Looking up the rest from reference TRBV7-9 and TRBJ1-4 gives the full variable domain: DTGVSQNPRHKITKRGQNVTFRCDPISEHNRLYWYRQTLGQGPEFLTYFQNEAQLEKSRLLSDRFSAERPKGSFSTLEIQRTEQGDSAMYLCASSRGQGVQLFFGSGTQLSVL.